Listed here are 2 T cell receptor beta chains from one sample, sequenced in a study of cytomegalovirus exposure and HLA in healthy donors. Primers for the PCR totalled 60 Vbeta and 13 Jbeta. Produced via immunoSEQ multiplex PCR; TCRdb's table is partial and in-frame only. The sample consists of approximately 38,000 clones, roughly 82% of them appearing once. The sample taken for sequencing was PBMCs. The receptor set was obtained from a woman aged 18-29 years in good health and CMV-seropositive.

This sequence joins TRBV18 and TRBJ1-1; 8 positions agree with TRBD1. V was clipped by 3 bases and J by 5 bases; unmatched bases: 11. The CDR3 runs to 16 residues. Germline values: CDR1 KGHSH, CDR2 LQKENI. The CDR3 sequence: CASSPVQGEVGTEAFF. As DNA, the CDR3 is TGTGCCAGCTCACCCGTACAGGGGGAAGTGGGGACTGAAGCTTTCTTT.

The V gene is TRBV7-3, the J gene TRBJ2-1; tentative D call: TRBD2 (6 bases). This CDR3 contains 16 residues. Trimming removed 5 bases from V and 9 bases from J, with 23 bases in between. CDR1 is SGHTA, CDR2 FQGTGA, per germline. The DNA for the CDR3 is TGTGCCAGCAGCCTAATGGGGGGAGTGGAGGTGGGTGAGCAGTTCTTC. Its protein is CASSLMGGVEVGEQFF. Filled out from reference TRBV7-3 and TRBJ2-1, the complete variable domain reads GAGVSQTPSNKVTEKGKYVELRCDPISGHTALYWYRQSLGQGPEFLIYFQGTGAADDSGLPNDRFFAVRPEGSVSTLKIQRTERGDSAVYLCASSLMGGVEVGEQFFGPGTRLTVL.